Listed below are T cell receptor beta chains from one sample, sequenced in a study of cytomegalovirus exposure and HLA in healthy donors. Data came from immunoSEQ multiplex PCR; TCRdb stores just in-frame clones and leaves some out. Here the sample spans roughly 130,000 clones, 73% being singletons. The sequenced sample consisted of PBMCs. Every receptor here comes from a woman in her thirties or forties in good health and CMV-seronegative. The CDR3 runs from the conserved cysteine through the conserved F or W. Each record gives: V gene, D gene, J gene, clone size, CDR3 DNA, CDR3 protein. D genes are given only for firm matches. Expanded clones get a size class; other rows say once, few or many, or leave the size out.

v_gene: TRBV7-8; d_gene: NA; j_gene: TRBJ1-5; abundance: NA; CDR3nt: TGTGCCAGCAGCCCTACAGGTGCAAATCAGCCCCAGCATTTT; CDR3aa: CASSPTGANQPQHF
v_gene: TRBV5-1; d_gene: TRBD2; j_gene: TRBJ2-2; abundance: NA; CDR3nt: TGCGCCAGCAGCCCTCGGGGTAGCGGGGGTAACACCGGGGAGCTGTTTTTT; CDR3aa: CASSPRGSGGNTGELFF
v_gene: TRBV27; d_gene: NA; j_gene: TRBJ1-5; abundance: NA; CDR3nt: TGTGCCAGCAGTTTGGTACAGAATCAGCCCCAGCATTTT; CDR3aa: CASSLVQNQPQHF
v_gene: TRBV19; d_gene: NA; j_gene: TRBJ1-5; abundance: NA; CDR3nt: TGTGCCAGTAGTATAGTCCGGAGGAATCAGCCCCAGCATTTT; CDR3aa: CASSIVRRNQPQHF
v_gene: TRBV6-6; d_gene: NA; j_gene: TRBJ2-5; abundance: NA; CDR3nt: TGTGCCAGCACGGGGGAACTCCAAGAGACCCAGTACTTC; CDR3aa: CASTGELQETQYF
v_gene: TRBV2; d_gene: TRBD1; j_gene: TRBJ2-3; abundance: NA; CDR3nt: TGTGCCAGCAGGCCGGGACAGGGGACGCCTACACGCGATACGCAGTATTTT; CDR3aa: CASRPGQGTPTRDTQYF
v_gene: TRBV5-1; d_gene: NA; j_gene: TRBJ2-5; abundance: NA; CDR3nt: TGCGCCAGCAGCTTTTGGGACAACCAAGAGACCCAGTACTTC; CDR3aa: CASSFWDNQETQYF
v_gene: TRBV5-1; d_gene: NA; j_gene: TRBJ2-7; abundance: NA; CDR3nt: TGCGCCAGCAGGAAACAGGGAGATTACGAGCAGTACTTC; CDR3aa: CASRKQGDYEQYF
v_gene: TRBV29-1; d_gene: NA; j_gene: TRBJ2-2; abundance: NA; CDR3nt: TGCAGCGTGTCTCTAGCGCAAACGAACACCGGGGAGCTGTTTTTT; CDR3aa: CSVSLAQTNTGELFF
v_gene: TRBV18; d_gene: NA; j_gene: TRBJ1-3; abundance: NA; CDR3nt: TGTGCCAGCTCACCCTACACCGGATTCTCTCGGAATGACAGGAAAAACACCATATATTTT; CDR3aa: CASSPYTGFSRNDRKNTIYF
v_gene: TRBV29-1; d_gene: TRBD2; j_gene: TRBJ2-5; abundance: NA; CDR3nt: TGCAGCGTTGTACCACTAGCGGGGAGAGAGACCCAGTACTTC; CDR3aa: CSVVPLAGRETQYF
v_gene: TRBV7-2; d_gene: TRBD1; j_gene: TRBJ1-3; abundance: NA; CDR3nt: TGTGCCAGCAGTCCGGGACAGATCTCTGGAAACACCATATATTTT; CDR3aa: CASSPGQISGNTIYF
v_gene: TRBV2; d_gene: NA; j_gene: TRBJ1-1; abundance: few; CDR3nt: TGTGCCAGCAGTGTGGGAGGGTCACACACTGAAGCTTTCTTT; CDR3aa: CASSVGGSHTEAFF
v_gene: TRBV10-1; d_gene: NA; j_gene: TRBJ1-2; abundance: NA; CDR3nt: TGCGCCAGCAGAACACAGGGCGTCGGCTATGGCTACACCTTC; CDR3aa: CASRTQGVGYGYTF
v_gene: TRBV10-1; d_gene: TRBD1; j_gene: TRBJ2-5; abundance: NA; CDR3nt: TGCGCCAGCAGTGACGGAGGGACAGGGAAAGAGACCCAGTACTTC; CDR3aa: CASSDGGTGKETQYF
v_gene: TRBV7-2; d_gene: NA; j_gene: TRBJ1-6; abundance: NA; CDR3nt: TGTGCCAGCAGCTTAACAGGCCCATCACCCCTCCACTTT; CDR3aa: CASSLTGPSPLHF
v_gene: TRBV5-1; d_gene: NA; j_gene: TRBJ2-2; abundance: NA; CDR3nt: TGCGCCAGCAACATCCAGGGAATCACCGGGGAGCTGTTTTTT; CDR3aa: CASNIQGITGELFF
v_gene: TRBV19; d_gene: NA; j_gene: TRBJ1-4; abundance: once; CDR3nt: TGTGCCAGTAGTATCCCCGGGACGGGGGCAACTAATGAAAAACTGTTTTTT; CDR3aa: CASSIPGTGATNEKLFF
v_gene: TRBV7-9; d_gene: TRBD2; j_gene: TRBJ2-7; abundance: NA; CDR3nt: TGTGCCAGCAGCTCACTAGCGGGGGGTTACGAGCAGTACTTC; CDR3aa: CASSSLAGGYEQYF
v_gene: TRBV5-4; d_gene: NA; j_gene: TRBJ1-1; abundance: NA; CDR3nt: TGTGCCAGCAGCCCCGATGTCAGGGGAACGAACACTGAAGCTTTCTTT; CDR3aa: CASSPDVRGTNTEAFF
v_gene: TRBV6-5; d_gene: TRBD1; j_gene: TRBJ2-5; abundance: few; CDR3nt: TGTGCCACCATACACGACGACAGGGGCCGGGAGACCCAGTACTTC; CDR3aa: CATIHDDRGRETQYF
v_gene: TRBV28; d_gene: TRBD1; j_gene: TRBJ1-5; abundance: once; CDR3nt: TGTGCCAGCAGTTTTTCGGACAGGGGTACTCAGCCCCAGCATTTT; CDR3aa: CASSFSDRGTQPQHF
v_gene: TRBV29-1; d_gene: TRBD1; j_gene: TRBJ1-4; abundance: NA; CDR3nt: TGCAGCGGGATGGGACAGGGGGGAGAACTGTTTTTT; CDR3aa: CSGMGQGGELFF
v_gene: TRBV27; d_gene: NA; j_gene: TRBJ2-2; abundance: NA; CDR3nt: TGTGCCAGCAGTTATGTAGGGGCTATCGCCGGGGAGCTGTTTTTT; CDR3aa: CASSYVGAIAGELFF
v_gene: TRBV6-1; d_gene: TRBD1; j_gene: TRBJ2-7; abundance: NA; CDR3nt: TGTGCCAGCAGTGAATTGCCCGAGACAGGGTTTATTTCACGCGTATCCTACGAGCAGTACTTC; CDR3aa: CASSELPETGFISRVSYEQYF
v_gene: TRBV4-3; d_gene: TRBD2; j_gene: TRBJ2-1; abundance: NA; CDR3nt: TGCGCCAGCAGCCAAGATGGAGGACTAGCTGTTTTCTTC; CDR3aa: CASSQDGGLAVFF
v_gene: TRBV19; d_gene: NA; j_gene: TRBJ1-5; abundance: once; CDR3nt: TGTGCCAGTAGTACGGGCGGGACCCGGAGGCCCCAGCATTTT; CDR3aa: CASSTGGTRRPQHF
v_gene: TRBV4-1; d_gene: NA; j_gene: TRBJ2-2; abundance: NA; CDR3nt: TGCGCCAGCAGCCAACAGGGGCGTGACACCGGGGAGCTGTTTTTT; CDR3aa: CASSQQGRDTGELFF
v_gene: TRBV5-1; d_gene: TRBD2; j_gene: TRBJ2-3; abundance: NA; CDR3nt: TGCGCCAGCAATAGCGGGGGGGTCACAGATACGCAGTATTTT; CDR3aa: CASNSGGVTDTQYF
v_gene: TRBV10-3; d_gene: NA; j_gene: TRBJ1-2; abundance: NA; CDR3nt: TGTGCCATCAGTGAGCATGTCGAGTATGGCTACACCTTC; CDR3aa: CAISEHVEYGYTF
v_gene: TRBV19; d_gene: TRBD1; j_gene: TRBJ1-2; abundance: NA; CDR3nt: TGTGCCAGTAGTATTCGACCGGGACAGGGTAGTGGCTACACCTTC; CDR3aa: CASSIRPGQGSGYTF
v_gene: TRBV5-6; d_gene: TRBD1; j_gene: TRBJ1-5; abundance: few; CDR3nt: TGTGCCAGCAGCAGAGGGACAGGGCGGGATCAGCCCCAGCATTTT; CDR3aa: CASSRGTGRDQPQHF
v_gene: TRBV6-6; d_gene: TRBD2; j_gene: TRBJ2-3; abundance: NA; CDR3nt: TGTGCCAGCAGGAATATAGCGGGGGGCACAGATACGCAGTATTTT; CDR3aa: CASRNIAGGTDTQYF